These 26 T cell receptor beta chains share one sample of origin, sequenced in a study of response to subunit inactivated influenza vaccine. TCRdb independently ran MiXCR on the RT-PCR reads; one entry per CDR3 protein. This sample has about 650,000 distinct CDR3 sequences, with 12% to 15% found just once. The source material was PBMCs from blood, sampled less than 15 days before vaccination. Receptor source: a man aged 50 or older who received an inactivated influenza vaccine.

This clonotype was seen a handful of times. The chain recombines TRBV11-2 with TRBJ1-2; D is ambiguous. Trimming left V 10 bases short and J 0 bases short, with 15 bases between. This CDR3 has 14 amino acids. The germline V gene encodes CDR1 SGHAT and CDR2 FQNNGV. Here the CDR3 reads CATKRAFTNYGYTF. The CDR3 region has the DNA TGTGCCACCAAAAGGGCGTTTACTAACTATGGCTACACCTTC.

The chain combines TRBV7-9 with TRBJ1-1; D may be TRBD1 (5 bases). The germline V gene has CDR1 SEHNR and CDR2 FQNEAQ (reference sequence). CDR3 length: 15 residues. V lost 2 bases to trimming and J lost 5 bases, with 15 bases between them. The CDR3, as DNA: TGTGCCAGCAGCTTATCCGCGGGGCGTTCGACTGAAGCTTTCTTT. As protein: CASSLSAGRSTEAFF.

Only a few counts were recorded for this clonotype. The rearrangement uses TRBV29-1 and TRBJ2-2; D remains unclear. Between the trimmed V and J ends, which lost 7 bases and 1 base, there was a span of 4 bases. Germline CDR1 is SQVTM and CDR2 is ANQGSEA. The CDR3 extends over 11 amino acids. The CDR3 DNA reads TGCAGCGCTAAGAACACCGGGGAGCTGTTTTTT. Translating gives CSAKNTGELFF.

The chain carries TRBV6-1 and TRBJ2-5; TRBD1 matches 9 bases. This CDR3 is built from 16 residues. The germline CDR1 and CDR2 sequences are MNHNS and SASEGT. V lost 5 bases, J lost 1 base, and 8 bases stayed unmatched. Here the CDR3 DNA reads TGTGCCAGCAGTACGTTCATGACAGGGGGCCAAGAGACCCAGTACTTC. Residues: CASSTFMTGGQETQYF.

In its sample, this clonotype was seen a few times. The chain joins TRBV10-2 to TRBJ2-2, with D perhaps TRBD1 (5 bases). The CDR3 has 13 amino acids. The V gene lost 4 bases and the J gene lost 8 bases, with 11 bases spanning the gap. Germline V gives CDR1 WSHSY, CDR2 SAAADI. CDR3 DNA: TGCGCCAGCAGTGGGCTAGGGGCGGGGGAGCTGTTTTTT. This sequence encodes CASSGLGAGELFF.

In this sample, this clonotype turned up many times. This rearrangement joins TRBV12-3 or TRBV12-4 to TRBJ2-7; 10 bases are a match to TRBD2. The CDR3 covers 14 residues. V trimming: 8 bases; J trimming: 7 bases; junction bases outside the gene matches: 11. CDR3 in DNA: TGTGCCAGCGGCCCTAGCGGGAGTGTGTTGGAGCAGTACTTC. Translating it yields CASGPSGSVLEQYF.

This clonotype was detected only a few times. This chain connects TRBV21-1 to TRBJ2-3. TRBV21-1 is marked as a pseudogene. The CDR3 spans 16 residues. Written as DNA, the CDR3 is TGTGCCAGCAGCAAAGGTGGAACGGGAGCAACAGATACGCAGTATTTT. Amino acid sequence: CASSKGGTGATDTQYF.

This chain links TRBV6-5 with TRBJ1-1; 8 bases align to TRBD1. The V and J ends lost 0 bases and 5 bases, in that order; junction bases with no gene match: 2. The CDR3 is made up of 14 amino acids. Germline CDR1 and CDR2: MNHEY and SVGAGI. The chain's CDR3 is CASSYSDRGTEAFF. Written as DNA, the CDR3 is TGTGCCAGCAGTTACTCCGACAGGGGAACTGAAGCTTTCTTT.

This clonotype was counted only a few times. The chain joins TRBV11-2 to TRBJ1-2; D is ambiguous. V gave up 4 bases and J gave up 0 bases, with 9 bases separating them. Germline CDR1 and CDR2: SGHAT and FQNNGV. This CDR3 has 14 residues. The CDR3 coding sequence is TGTGCCAGCAGCTCCAGCGAAGCTAACTATGGCTACACCTTC. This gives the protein CASSSSEANYGYTF.

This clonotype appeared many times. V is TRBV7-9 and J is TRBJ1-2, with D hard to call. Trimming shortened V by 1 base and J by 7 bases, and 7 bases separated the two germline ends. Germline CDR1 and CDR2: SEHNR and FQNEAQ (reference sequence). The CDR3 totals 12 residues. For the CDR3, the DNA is TGTGCCAGCAGCTTAGGGGGTCTTGGCTACACCTTC. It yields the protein CASSLGGLGYTF.

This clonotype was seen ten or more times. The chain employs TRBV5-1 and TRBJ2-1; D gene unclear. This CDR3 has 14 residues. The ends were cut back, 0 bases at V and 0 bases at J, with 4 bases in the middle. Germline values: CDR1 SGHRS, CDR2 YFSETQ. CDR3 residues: CASSLAASYNEQFF. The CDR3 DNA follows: TGCGCCAGCAGCTTGGCTGCCTCCTACAATGAGCAGTTCTTC.

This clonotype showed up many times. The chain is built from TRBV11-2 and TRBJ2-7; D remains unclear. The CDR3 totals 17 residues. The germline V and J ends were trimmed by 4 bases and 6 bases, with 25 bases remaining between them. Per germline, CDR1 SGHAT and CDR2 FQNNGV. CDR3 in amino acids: CASSSTSDWSGFSEQYF. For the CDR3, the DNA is TGTGCCAGCAGCTCCACATCCGACTGGAGTGGTTTTAGCGAGCAGTACTTC. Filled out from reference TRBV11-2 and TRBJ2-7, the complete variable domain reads EAGVAQSPRYKIIEKRQSVAFWCNPISGHATLYWYQQILGQGPKLLIQFQNNGVVDDSQLPKDRFSAERLKGVDSTLKIQPAKLEDSAVYLCASSSTSDWSGFSEQYFGPGTRLTVT.

CDR3 DNA sequence: TGTGCCAGCAGCTTACATGGCGGGGACACAGATACGCAGTATTTT. Translation gives CASSLHGGDTDTQYF. The J gene is TRBJ2-3, the V gene TRBV7-9, with D possibly being TRBD2 (6 bases). From germline, CDR1 is SEHNR and CDR2 FQNEAQ (reference sequence). V gave up 2 bases and J gave up 2 bases, with 11 bases separating them. The CDR3 has 15 residues.

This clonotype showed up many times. The CDR3 region has the DNA TGTGCCAGCAGCGTTAGCGGGGGAGGTGAGACCCAGTACTTC. It encodes CASSVSGGGETQYF. This chain connects TRBV7-6 to TRBJ2-5; 9 bases agree with TRBD2. This CDR3 is 14 amino acids long. Germline V gene data show CDR1 as SGHVS and CDR2 as FNYEAQ. Trimming took 5 bases from V and 5 from J; bases not matched to a gene: 6.

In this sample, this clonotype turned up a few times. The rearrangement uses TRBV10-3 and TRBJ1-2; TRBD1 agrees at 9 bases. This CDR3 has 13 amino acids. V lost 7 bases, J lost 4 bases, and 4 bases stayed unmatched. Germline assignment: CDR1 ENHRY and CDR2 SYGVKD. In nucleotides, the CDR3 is TGTGCCATCATTAGGACAGGGGCCTATGGCTACACCTTC. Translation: CAIIRTGAYGYTF.

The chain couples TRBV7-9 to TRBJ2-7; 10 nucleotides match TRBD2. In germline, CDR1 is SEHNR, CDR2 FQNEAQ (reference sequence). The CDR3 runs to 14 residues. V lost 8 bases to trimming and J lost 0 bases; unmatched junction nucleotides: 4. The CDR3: CASQSGGASYEQYF. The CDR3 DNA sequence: TGTGCCAGCCAGAGCGGGGGGGCCTCCTACGAGCAGTACTTC.

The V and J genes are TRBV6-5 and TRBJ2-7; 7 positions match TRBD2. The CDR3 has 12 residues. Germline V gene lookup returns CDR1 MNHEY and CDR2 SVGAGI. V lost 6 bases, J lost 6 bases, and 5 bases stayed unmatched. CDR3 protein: CASRGGVGEQYF. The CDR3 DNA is TGTGCCAGCAGGGGGGGGGTTGGCGAGCAGTACTTC.

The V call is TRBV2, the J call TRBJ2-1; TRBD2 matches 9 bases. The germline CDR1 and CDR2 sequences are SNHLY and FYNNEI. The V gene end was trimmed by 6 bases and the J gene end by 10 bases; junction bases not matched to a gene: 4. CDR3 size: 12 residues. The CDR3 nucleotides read TGTGCCAGCAGCGGACTAGCGCCAGAGCAGTTCTTC. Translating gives CASSGLAPEQFF.

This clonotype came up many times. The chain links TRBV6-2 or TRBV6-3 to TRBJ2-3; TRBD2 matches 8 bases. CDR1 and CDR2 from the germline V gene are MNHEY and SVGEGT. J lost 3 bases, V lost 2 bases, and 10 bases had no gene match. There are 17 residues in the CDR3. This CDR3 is CASSYPSNSGETDTQYF. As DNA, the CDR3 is TGTGCCAGCAGTTACCCCAGCAATAGCGGGGAAACAGATACGCAGTATTTT.

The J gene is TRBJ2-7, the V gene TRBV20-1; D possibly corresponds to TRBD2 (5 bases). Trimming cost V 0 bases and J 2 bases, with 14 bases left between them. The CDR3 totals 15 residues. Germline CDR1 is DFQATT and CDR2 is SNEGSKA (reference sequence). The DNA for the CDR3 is TGCAGTGCTAGAGATATCAGGACTCGCCCCTACGAGCAGTACTTC. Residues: CSARDIRTRPYEQYF.

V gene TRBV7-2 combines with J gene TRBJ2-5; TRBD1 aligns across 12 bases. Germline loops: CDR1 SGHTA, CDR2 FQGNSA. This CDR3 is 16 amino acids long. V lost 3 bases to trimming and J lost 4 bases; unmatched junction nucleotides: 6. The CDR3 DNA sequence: TGTGCCAGCAGCTTCCTGGGACAGGGGGCTCGAGAGACCCAGTACTTC. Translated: CASSFLGQGARETQYF.

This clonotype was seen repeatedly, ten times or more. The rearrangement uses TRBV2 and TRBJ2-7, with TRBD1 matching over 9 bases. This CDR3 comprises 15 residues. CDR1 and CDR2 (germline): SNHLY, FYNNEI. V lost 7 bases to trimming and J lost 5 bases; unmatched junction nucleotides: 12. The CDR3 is CASKRSGTGLNEQYF. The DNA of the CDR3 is TGTGCCAGCAAAAGAAGCGGGACAGGGTTGAACGAGCAGTACTTC. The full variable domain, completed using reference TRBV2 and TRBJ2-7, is EPEVTQTPSHQVTQMGQEVILRCVPISNHLYFYWYRQILGQKVEFLVSFYNNEISEKSEIFDDQFSVERPDGSNFTLKIRSTKLEDSAMYFCASKRSGTGLNEQYFGPGTRLTVT.

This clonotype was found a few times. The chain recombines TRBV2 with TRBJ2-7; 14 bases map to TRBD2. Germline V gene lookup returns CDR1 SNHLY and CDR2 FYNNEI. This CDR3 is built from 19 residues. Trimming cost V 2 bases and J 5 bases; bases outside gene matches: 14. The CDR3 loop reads CASSEPGLAGVTTEDEQYF. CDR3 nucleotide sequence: TGTGCCAGCAGTGAACCGGGACTAGCGGGAGTTACGACCGAGGACGAGCAGTACTTC.

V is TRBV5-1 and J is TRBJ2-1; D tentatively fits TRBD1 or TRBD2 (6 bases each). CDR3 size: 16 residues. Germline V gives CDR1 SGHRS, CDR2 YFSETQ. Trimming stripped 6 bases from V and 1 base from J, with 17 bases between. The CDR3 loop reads CASTQLPGASYNEQFF. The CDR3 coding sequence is TGCGCCAGCACCCAGCTCCCGGGGGCTTCCTACAATGAGCAGTTCTTC.

The CDR3, as DNA: TGCAGCGTTCCCACACTTTCCTACAATGAGCAGTTCTTC. Translating it yields CSVPTLSYNEQFF. The gene calls are TRBV29-1 and TRBJ2-1, with D unclear. V lost 5 bases, J lost 1 base, and 9 bases lay in between. The CDR3 runs 13 residues. Per the germline V gene, CDR1 is SQVTM and CDR2 is ANQGSEA.

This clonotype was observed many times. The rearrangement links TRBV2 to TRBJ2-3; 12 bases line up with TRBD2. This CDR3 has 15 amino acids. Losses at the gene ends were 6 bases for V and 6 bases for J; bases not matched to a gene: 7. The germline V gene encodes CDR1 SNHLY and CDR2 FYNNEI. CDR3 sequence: CASRSPSGRADTQYF. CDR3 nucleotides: TGTGCCAGCAGATCCCCTAGCGGGAGGGCTGATACGCAGTATTTT.